The 2 T cell receptor beta chains presented below share a single source sample, sequenced in a study of neurological immune-mediated disorders. TCRdb passed the 5' RACE reads through MiXCR, listing each CDR3 protein once. In the table there are approximately 50,000 distinct CDR3 sequences, over 9% of which are singletons. The sample consisted of PBMCs. These receptors were obtained from a man in his 70s with HTLV-1-associated myelopathy (HAM/TSP).

This clonotype was counted ten times or more. The V and J genes are TRBV5-6 and TRBJ1-6, with 7 bases matching TRBD1. CDR1 is SGHDT and CDR2 is YYEEEE in the germline V gene. Losses at the gene ends were 4 bases for V and 4 bases for J; bases not matched to a gene: 8. This CDR3 has 16 residues. The CDR3 coding sequence is TGTGCCAGCAGCCTGGGGGACAGAGCTTATAATTCACCCCTCCACTTT. Its protein product is CASSLGDRAYNSPLHF.

The chain carries TRBV28 and TRBJ2-7, with D unclear. The CDR3 length is 12 residues. V dropped 6 bases and J dropped 2 bases, with 8 bases sitting between them. Germline V gene sequence: CDR1 MDHEN, CDR2 SYDVKM. CDR3 protein: CASRRETYEQYF. The DNA of the CDR3 is TGTGCCAGCAGACGCGAGACCTACGAGCAGTACTTC.